Below, 15 T cell receptor beta chains from the same sample are listed, as sequenced in a study of blood T cell repertoires in COVID-19. TCRdb's table, derived via immunoSEQ multiplex PCR, lists solely in-frame clones and lacks some. The profile shows about 340,000 clones, around 80% of them singletons. The sample was peripheral blood. These receptors were collected from a young man with active or convalescent COVID-19.

This chain uses TRBV6-5 with TRBJ2-2; no reliable D call. V lost 6 bases and J 1 base, leaving 9 bases between the germline ends. This CDR3 has 14 residues. CDR1 is MNHEY and CDR2 is SVGAGI in the germline V gene. In DNA, the CDR3 is TGTGCCAGCAGGCCCCTATGGAACACCGGGGAGCTGTTTTTT. Its protein product is CASRPLWNTGELFF.

The CDR3 loop is CASSLAGLRSPQHF. In DNA, the CDR3 is TGTGCCAGCAGCTTAGCGGGGCTTCGGTCGCCCCAGCATTTT. The chain links TRBV7-8 to TRBJ1-5; TRBD1 might be the D (5 bases). The CDR3 loop spans 14 amino acids. The germline gives CDR1 SGHVS, CDR2 FQNEAQ. The V end lost 0 bases, the J end lost 9 bases, and 12 bases lay between the germline ends.

This clone has only a few counts. The chain joins TRBV10-3 to TRBJ2-7; TRBD2 matches at 8 bases. Per germline, CDR1 ENHRY and CDR2 SYGVKD. The CDR3 is made up of 16 amino acids. Unmatched junction bases numbered 13, after V lost 8 bases and J lost 1 base. The DNA of the CDR3 is TGTGCCATCTCTCCCCAGAAGACTAGCGAATCCTACGAGCAGTACTTC. It is translated as CAISPQKTSESYEQYF.

A remark on this clone: Other DNA sequences in this sample translate to the same CDR3. The chain uses TRBV5-1 and TRBJ2-7; no definite D call. The germline CDR1 and CDR2 sequences are SGHRS and YFSETQ. The CDR3 runs 12 residues. Deletions cut 0 bases from V and 4 bases from J, with 5 bases between. The CDR3 nucleotides are TGCGCCAGCAGCTTGGATCGGTACGAGCAGTACTTC. This translates into CASSLDRYEQYF.

The chain links TRBV7-3 to TRBJ1-1; no definite D call. V was shortened by 0 bases and J by 0 bases, with 14 bases between the two germline ends. CDR1 and CDR2 from the germline V gene are SGHTA and FQGTGA. The CDR3 contains 17 residues. The CDR3: CASSLTPGFGLNTEAFF. CDR3 sequence (DNA): TGTGCCAGCAGCTTAACGCCGGGATTTGGATTGAACACTGAAGCTTTCTTT. The full variable domain, its missing parts supplied by reference TRBV7-3 and TRBJ1-1, is GAGVSQTPSNKVTEKGKYVELRCDPISGHTALYWYRQSLGQGPEFLIYFQGTGAADDSGLPNDRFFAVRPEGSVSTLKIQRTERGDSAVYLCASSLTPGFGLNTEAFFGQGTRLTVV.

In nucleotides, the CDR3 is TGTGCCAGCAGCGTAGTCGGAGGGATGGTGGCGGCTGAGCAGTTCTTC. It codes for CASSVVGGMVAAEQFF. The rearrangement uses TRBV9 and TRBJ2-1; TRBD2 might be the D (6 bases). Germline-derived CDR1 and CDR2 are SGDLS and YYNGEE. The CDR3 totals 16 residues. The germline V and J ends were trimmed by 0 bases and 9 bases, with 19 bases remaining between them. Looking up the rest from reference TRBV9 and TRBJ2-1 gives the full variable domain: DSGVTQTPKHLITATGQRVTLRCSPRSGDLSVYWYQQSLDQGLQFLIQYYNGEERAKGNILERFSAQQFPDLHSELNLSSLELGDSALYFCASSVVGGMVAAEQFFGPGTRLTVL.

The chain has TRBV28 and TRBJ1-2, with D perhaps TRBD1 (5 bases). The CDR3 has 13 amino acids. The germline V gene has CDR1 MDHEN and CDR2 SYDVKM. Between the trimmed V and J ends, which lost 3 bases and 6 bases, there was a span of 11 bases. CDR3 in amino acids: CASSFSRVHGYTF. The CDR3 nucleotides read TGTGCCAGCAGTTTCAGCAGGGTCCATGGCTACACCTTC.

The rearrangement links TRBV7-9 to TRBJ1-1; D may be TRBD1 (6 bases). Germline values: CDR1 SEHNR, CDR2 FQNEAQ (reference sequence). The CDR3 is made up of 15 amino acids. The germline V and J ends were trimmed by 5 bases and 1 base, with 14 bases remaining between them. Here the CDR3 reads CASSHWTARNTEAFF. The CDR3 coding sequence is TGTGCCAGCAGCCACTGGACAGCCCGGAACACTGAAGCTTTCTTT.

J is TRBJ2-7 and V is TRBV11-2; 8 nucleotides line up with TRBD2. CDR1 and CDR2 from the germline V gene are SGHAT and FQNNGV. The CDR3 runs 15 residues. Trimming cost V 4 bases and J 6 bases; bases outside gene matches: 11. The CDR3 is CASSSRAGGLGEQYF. The CDR3 DNA reads as TGTGCCAGCAGCTCCCGGGCGGGAGGACTCGGCGAGCAGTACTTC.

J is TRBJ1-1 and V is TRBV11-3; D uncertain. The CDR3 is 14 residues long. V shed 5 bases and J shed 5 bases, with 15 bases lying between them. CDR1 is SGHNT, CDR2 YENEEA, per germline. The DNA of the CDR3 is TGTGCCAGCAGCCATCCGGGGAGTAGAACTGAAGCTTTCTTT. The encoded protein is CASSHPGSRTEAFF.

The genes are TRBV7-2 and TRBJ2-7, with a tentative D call TRBD2 (6 bases). Trimming removed 5 bases from V and 2 bases from J, with 13 bases in between. The CDR3 is 14 amino acids. Germline CDR1 and CDR2: SGHTA and FQGNSA. This CDR3 is CASSPVGGAYEQYF. The CDR3 DNA sequence: TGTGCCAGCAGCCCCGTCGGAGGGGCCTACGAGCAGTACTTC.

The chain uses TRBV2 and TRBJ2-1; TRBD2 is a possible D gene (6 bases). This CDR3 contains 11 residues. Germline V gives CDR1 SNHLY, CDR2 FYNNEI. Trimming left V 4 bases short and J 8 bases short, with 6 bases between. The DNA of the CDR3 is TGTGCCAGCAGTGGACTAGATGAGCAGTTCTTC. Encoded protein: CASSGLDEQFF.

This clone appeared once. This chain links TRBV19 with TRBJ1-4; D call uncertain. This CDR3 is 13 amino acids long. The V end was cut by 7 bases, the J end by 5 bases, with 11 bases between. Germline assignment: CDR1 LNHDA and CDR2 SQIVND (reference sequence). CDR3 bases: TGTGCCAGTACTAACCTCGGGAATGAAAAACTGTTTTTT. It specifies CASTNLGNEKLFF.

This clone was counted a few times. The chain is built from TRBV4-2 and TRBJ2-2; a possible D gene is TRBD2 (5 bases). Per germline, CDR1 LGHNA and CDR2 YNFKEQ. V gave up 0 bases and J gave up 4 bases, with 15 bases separating them. This CDR3 comprises 17 residues. The CDR3 loop reads CASSQEGASWGTGELFF. In DNA form, the CDR3 reads TGTGCCAGCAGCCAAGAGGGCGCTAGCTGGGGCACCGGGGAGCTGTTTTTT.

The chain recombines TRBV7-8 with TRBJ2-7, with 8 bases that match TRBD1. The trim removed 5 bases at V and 6 bases at J, leaving 9 bases unmatched. The CDR3 sequence is 14 residues long. CDR1 is SGHVS and CDR2 is FQNEAQ in the germline V gene. The chain's CDR3 is CASSQRTGKGEQYF. The CDR3 bases are TGTGCCAGCAGCCAAAGGACAGGGAAAGGCGAGCAGTACTTC.